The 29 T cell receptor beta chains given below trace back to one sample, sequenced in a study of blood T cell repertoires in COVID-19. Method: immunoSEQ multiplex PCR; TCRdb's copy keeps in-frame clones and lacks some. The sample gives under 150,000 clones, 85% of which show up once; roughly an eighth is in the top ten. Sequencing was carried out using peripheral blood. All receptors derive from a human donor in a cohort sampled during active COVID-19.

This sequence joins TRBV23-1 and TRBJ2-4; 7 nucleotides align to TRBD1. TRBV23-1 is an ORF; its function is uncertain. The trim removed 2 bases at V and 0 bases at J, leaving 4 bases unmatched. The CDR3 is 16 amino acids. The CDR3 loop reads CASSQGQELAKNIQYF. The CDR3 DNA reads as TGCGCCAGCAGTCAAGGACAGGAATTAGCCAAAAACATTCAGTACTTC.

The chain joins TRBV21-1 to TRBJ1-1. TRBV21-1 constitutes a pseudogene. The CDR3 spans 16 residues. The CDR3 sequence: CASSKVMRRDRNKAFF. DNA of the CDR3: TGTGCCAGCAGCAAAGTGATGAGGAGGGATCGCAACAAAGCTTTCTTT.

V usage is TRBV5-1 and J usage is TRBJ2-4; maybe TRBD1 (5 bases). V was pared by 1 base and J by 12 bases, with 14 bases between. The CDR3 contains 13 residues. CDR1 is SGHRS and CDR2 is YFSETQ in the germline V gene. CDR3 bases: TGCGCCAGCAGCTTGAGGGGCTCAACTTCTCAGTACTTC. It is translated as CASSLRGSTSQYF.

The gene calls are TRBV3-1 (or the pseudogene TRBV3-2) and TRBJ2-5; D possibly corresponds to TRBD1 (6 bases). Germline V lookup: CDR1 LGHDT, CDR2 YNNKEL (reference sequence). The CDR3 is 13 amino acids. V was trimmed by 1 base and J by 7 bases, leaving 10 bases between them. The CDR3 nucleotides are TGTGCCAGCAGCCAAGCGACAGGAGGGACCCAGTACTTC. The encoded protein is CASSQATGGTQYF.

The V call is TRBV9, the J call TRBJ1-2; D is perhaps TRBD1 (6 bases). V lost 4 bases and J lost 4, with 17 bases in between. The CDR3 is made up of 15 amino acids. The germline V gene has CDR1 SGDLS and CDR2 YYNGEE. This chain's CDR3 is CASSPSTGSTYGYTF. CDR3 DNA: TGTGCCAGCAGCCCATCGACAGGTTCCACCTATGGCTACACCTTC.

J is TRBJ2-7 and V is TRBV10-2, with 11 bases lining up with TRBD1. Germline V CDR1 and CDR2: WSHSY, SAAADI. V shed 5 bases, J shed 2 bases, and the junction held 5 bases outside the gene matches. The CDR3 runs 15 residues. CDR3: CASSIRDRGTYEQYF. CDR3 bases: TGCGCCAGCAGTATCCGGGACAGGGGGACCTACGAGCAGTACTTC.

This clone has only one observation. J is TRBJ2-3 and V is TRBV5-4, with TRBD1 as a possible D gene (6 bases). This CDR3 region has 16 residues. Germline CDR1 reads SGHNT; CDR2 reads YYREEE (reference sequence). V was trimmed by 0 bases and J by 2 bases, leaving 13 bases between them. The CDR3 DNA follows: TGTGCCAGCAGCTTGGGCGCAGGGACATTCACAGATACGCAGTATTTT. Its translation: CASSLGAGTFTDTQYF.

The CDR3 reads CASSRALGELFF. In DNA form, the CDR3 reads TGTGCCAGCAGCAGAGCTTTGGGGGAGCTGTTTTTT. The chain joins TRBV6-2 or TRBV6-3 to TRBJ2-2; D is undetermined. The V gene lost 6 bases and the J gene lost 8 bases, with 10 bases spanning the gap. This CDR3 comprises 12 residues. Germline CDR1 is MNHEY and CDR2 is SVGEGT.

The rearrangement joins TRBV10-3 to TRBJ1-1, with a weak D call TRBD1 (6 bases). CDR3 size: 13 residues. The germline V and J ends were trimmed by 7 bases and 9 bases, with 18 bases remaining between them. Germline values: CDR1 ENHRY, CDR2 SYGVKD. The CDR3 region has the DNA TGTGCCATCACCTCTGGGCTTGGACAGCAAGCTTTCTTT. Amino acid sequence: CAITSGLGQQAFF.

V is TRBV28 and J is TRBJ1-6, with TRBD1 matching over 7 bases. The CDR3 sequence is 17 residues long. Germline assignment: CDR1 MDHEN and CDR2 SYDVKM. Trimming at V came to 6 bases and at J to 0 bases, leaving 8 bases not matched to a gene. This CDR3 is CASSPTGTSSYNSPLHF. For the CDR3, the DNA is TGTGCCAGCAGCCCGACAGGGACGAGCTCCTATAATTCACCCCTCCACTTT.

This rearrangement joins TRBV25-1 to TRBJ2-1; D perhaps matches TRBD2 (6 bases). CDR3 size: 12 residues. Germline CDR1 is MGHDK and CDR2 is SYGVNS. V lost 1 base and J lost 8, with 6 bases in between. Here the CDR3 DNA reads TGTGCCAGCAGTGAATCGGGAGATGAGCAGTTCTTC. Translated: CASSESGDEQFF.

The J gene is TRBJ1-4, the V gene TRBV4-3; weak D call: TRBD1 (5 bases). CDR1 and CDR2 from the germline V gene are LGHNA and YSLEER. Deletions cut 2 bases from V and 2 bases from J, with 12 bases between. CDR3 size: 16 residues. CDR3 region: CASSQLGGGTNEKLFF. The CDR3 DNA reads TGCGCCAGCAGCCAATTGGGGGGTGGCACTAATGAAAAACTGTTTTTT.

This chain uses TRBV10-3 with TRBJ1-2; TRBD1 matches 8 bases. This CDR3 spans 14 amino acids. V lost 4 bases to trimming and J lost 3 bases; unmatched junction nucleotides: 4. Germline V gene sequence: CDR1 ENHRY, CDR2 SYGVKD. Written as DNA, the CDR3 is TGTGCCATCAGTGGAACAGGGGGGGACTATGGCTACACCTTC. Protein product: CAISGTGGDYGYTF.

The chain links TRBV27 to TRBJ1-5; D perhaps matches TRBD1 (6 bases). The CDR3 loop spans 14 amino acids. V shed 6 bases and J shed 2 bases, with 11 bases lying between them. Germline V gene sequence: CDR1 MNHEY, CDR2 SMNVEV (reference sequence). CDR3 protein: CASRPRQGNQPQHF. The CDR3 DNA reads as TGTGCCAGCAGGCCTAGACAGGGCAATCAGCCCCAGCATTTT.

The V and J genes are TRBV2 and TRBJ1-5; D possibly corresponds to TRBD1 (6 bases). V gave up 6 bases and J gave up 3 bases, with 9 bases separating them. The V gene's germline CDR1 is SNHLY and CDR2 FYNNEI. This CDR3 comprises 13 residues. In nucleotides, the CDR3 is TGTGCCAGCAGACAGGGTCCCAATCAGCCCCAGCATTTT. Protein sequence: CASRQGPNQPQHF.

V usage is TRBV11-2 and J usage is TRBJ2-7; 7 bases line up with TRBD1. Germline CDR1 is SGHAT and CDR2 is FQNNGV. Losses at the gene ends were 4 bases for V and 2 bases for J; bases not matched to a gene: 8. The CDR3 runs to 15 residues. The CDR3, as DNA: TGTGCCAGCAGCTCAAAGACAGGGAGAACCTACGAGCAGTACTTC. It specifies CASSSKTGRTYEQYF.

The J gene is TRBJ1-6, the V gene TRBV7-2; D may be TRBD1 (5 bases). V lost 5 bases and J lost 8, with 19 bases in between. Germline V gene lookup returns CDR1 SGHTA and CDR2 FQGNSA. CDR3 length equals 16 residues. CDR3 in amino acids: CASSQRRGASDSPLHF. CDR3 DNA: TGTGCCAGCAGCCAACGGAGGGGCGCCTCGGATTCACCCCTCCACTTT.

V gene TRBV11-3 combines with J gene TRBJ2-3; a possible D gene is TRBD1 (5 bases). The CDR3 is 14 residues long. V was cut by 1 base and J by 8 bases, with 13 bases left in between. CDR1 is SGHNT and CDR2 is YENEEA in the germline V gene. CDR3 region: CASSLVGNGATQYF. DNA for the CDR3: TGTGCCAGCAGCTTAGTCGGAAATGGGGCTACGCAGTATTTT.

The chain's CDR3 is CASSRQGPLHF. In DNA, the CDR3 is TGTGCCAGCAGCCGACAGGGGCCCCTCCACTTT. V gene TRBV6-6 combines with J gene TRBJ1-6, with TRBD1 matching 8 bases. CDR3 size: 11 residues. V gave up 6 bases and J gave up 13 bases; unmatched junction bases: 2. Germline assignment: CDR1 MNHNY and CDR2 SVGAGI (reference sequence).

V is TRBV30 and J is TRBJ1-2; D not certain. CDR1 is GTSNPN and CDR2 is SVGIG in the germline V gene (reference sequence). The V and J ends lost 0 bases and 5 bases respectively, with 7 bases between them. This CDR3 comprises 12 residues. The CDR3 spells CAWSVRGYGYTF. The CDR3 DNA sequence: TGTGCCTGGAGTGTACGCGGGTATGGCTACACCTTC.

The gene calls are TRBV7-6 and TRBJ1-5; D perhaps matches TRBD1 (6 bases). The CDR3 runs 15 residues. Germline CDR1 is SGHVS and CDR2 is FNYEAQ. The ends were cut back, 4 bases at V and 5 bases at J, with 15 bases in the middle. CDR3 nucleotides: TGTGCCAGCAGCTCACAGGGTGGACGAGATCAGCCCCAGCATTTT. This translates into CASSSQGGRDQPQHF.

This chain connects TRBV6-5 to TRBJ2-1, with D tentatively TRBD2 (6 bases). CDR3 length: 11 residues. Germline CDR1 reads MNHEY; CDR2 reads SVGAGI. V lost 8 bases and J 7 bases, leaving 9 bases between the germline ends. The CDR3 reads CASEEGNEQFF. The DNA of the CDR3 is TGTGCCAGCGAGGAGGGAAATGAGCAGTTCTTC.

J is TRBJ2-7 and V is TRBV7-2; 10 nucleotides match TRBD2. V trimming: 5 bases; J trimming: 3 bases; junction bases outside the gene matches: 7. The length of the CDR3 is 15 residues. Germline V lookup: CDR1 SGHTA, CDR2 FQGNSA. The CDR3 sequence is CASSTTSGAYYEQYF. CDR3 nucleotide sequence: TGTGCCAGCAGCACCACTAGCGGGGCATACTACGAGCAGTACTTC.

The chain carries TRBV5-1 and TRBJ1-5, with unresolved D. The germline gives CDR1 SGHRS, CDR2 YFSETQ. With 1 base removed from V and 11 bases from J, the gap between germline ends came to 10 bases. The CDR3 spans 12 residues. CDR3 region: CASSLLYPAQHF. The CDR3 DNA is TGCGCCAGCAGCTTGCTCTACCCGGCCCAGCATTTT. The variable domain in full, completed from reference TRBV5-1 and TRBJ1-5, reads KAGVTQTPRYLIKTRGQQVTLSCSPISGHRSVSWYQQTPGQGLQFLFEYFSETQRNKGNFPGRFSGRQFSNSRSEMNVSTLELGDSALYLCASSLLYPAQHFGDGTRLSIL.

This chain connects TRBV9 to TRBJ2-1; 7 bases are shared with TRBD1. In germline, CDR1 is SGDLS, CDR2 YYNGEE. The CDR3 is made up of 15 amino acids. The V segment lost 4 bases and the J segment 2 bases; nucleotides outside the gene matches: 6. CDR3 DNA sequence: TGTGCCAGCAGCCAAGGGACAGTTACCTACAATGAGCAGTTCTTC. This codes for CASSQGTVTYNEQFF.

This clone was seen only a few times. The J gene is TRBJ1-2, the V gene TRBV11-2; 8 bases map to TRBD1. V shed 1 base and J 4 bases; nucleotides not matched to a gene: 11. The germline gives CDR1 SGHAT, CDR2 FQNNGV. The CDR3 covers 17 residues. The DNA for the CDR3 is TGTGCCAGCAGCTTAGTAAGCCTCAGGGGGCGCGGCTATGGCTACACCTTC. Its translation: CASSLVSLRGRGYGYTF.

The CDR3 DNA follows: TGTGCCAGCAGCCGGTCGGTCCAATCTACCTACGAGCAGTACTTC. Encoded protein: CASSRSVQSTYEQYF. V usage is TRBV11-2 and J usage is TRBJ2-7; D uncertain. Trimming removed 5 bases at V and 2 bases at J, with 16 bases between. The length of the CDR3 is 15 residues. Germline V CDR1 and CDR2: SGHAT, FQNNGV.

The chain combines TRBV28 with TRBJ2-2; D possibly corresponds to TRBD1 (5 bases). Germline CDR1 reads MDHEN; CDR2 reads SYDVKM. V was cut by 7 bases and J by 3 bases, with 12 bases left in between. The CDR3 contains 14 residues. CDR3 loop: CASIRAAHTGELFF. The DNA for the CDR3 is TGTGCCAGCATCAGGGCAGCACACACCGGGGAGCTGTTTTTT.

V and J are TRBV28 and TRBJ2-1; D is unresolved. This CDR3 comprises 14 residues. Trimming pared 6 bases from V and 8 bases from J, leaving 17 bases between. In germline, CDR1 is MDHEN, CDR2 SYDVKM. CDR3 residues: CASSPARRRHEQFF. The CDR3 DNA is TGTGCCAGCAGCCCTGCTAGGAGACGCCATGAGCAGTTCTTC.